This T cell receptor (beta chain) emerged from a study of cytomegalovirus exposure and HLA in healthy donors. The PCR was carried out with 60 Vbeta primers and 13 Jbeta primers. Data came from immunoSEQ multiplex PCR; TCRdb stores just in-frame clones and leaves some out. Of about 170,000 clones listed, approximately 78% were seen once; the top ten hold roughly 2.5%. CDR1 SGHDN and CDR2 FVKESK come from the germline V gene. The V gene end was trimmed by 1 base and the J gene end by 11 bases; junction bases not matched to a gene: 5. The CDR3 runs to 13 residues. V gene TRBV14 combines with J gene TRBJ2-1, with 7 nucleotides matching TRBD1. The sequencing sample was made of PBMCs. The sequence was collected from a human donor in good health. CDR3 residues: CASSQGQGPKQFF. The CDR3 DNA reads as TGTGCCAGCAGCCAAGGACAGGGTCCTAAGCAGTTCTTC.